This entry lists 14 T cell receptor beta chains sequenced from one sample in a study of blood T cell repertoires in COVID-19. The table came from immunoSEQ multiplex PCR; TCRdb's copy has only in-frame clones and leaves some out. The sample records 350,000 to 450,000 clones, 85% being singletons. The sample consisted of peripheral blood. Receptor source: a woman aged 18-30 years with acute or convalescent COVID-19.

This sequence joins TRBV7-3 and TRBJ1-5; D possibly corresponds to TRBD1 (6 bases). The CDR3 is 13 residues long. Looked up from germline, CDR1 is SGHTA and CDR2 is FQGTGA. V was shortened by 6 bases and J by 9 bases, with 15 bases between the two germline ends. The CDR3 sequence: CASSPNGGPPQHF. The CDR3 DNA is TGTGCCAGCAGTCCAAATGGGGGCCCGCCCCAGCATTTT.

This sequence joins TRBV5-1 and TRBJ1-2; 11 nucleotides align to TRBD1. Germline CDR1 is SGHRS and CDR2 is YFSETQ. This CDR3 comprises 20 residues. The junction had 19 bases not matched to a gene; V was cut back by 0 bases and J by 6 bases. The CDR3 nucleotides are TGCGCCAGCAGCTTGGGATGGGACAGGGGGACTCACTTACATCCGAATGGCTACACCTTC. Its protein product is CASSLGWDRGTHLHPNGYTF.

V is TRBV7-6 and J is TRBJ2-1, with 9 positions matching TRBD2. Germline assignment: CDR1 SGHVS and CDR2 FNYEAQ. The CDR3 length is 14 residues. J lost 10 bases, V lost 2 bases, and 6 bases had no gene match. The CDR3 DNA reads as TGTGCCAGCAGCTTATATGGGGCGGGAGGGGAGCAGTTCTTC. Translated: CASSLYGAGGEQFF.

A single count supports this clone. The chain has TRBV7-9 and TRBJ2-1; TRBD2 agrees at 11 bases. The V gene's germline CDR1 is SEHNR and CDR2 FQNEAQ (reference sequence). There are 15 residues in the CDR3. The junction had 6 bases not matched to a gene; V was cut back by 4 bases and J by 7 bases. CDR3 coding DNA: TGTGCCAGCAGCTCCCTAGCGGGGGGCGTTAATGAGCAGTTCTTC. Translation gives CASSSLAGGVNEQFF.

The chain joins TRBV2 to TRBJ1-4; D unclear. V was cut by 3 bases and J by 7 bases, with 12 bases left in between. Germline V gene sequence: CDR1 SNHLY, CDR2 FYNNEI. CDR3 length: 14 residues. The CDR3 is CASSDPGVTEKLFF. The CDR3 DNA reads TGTGCCAGCAGTGATCCAGGTGTTACTGAAAAACTGTTTTTT.

This clone was found once. V is TRBV9 and J is TRBJ2-3; 8 bases are shared with TRBD2. This CDR3 region has 17 residues. Losses at the gene ends were 0 bases for V and 4 bases for J; bases not matched to a gene: 10. Per the germline V gene, CDR1 is SGDLS and CDR2 is YYNGEE. CDR3 loop: CASSVVGAGVPADTQYF. In DNA, the CDR3 is TGTGCCAGCAGCGTAGTTGGAGCGGGGGTCCCGGCAGATACGCAGTATTTT. The whole variable domain, filled in from reference TRBV9 and TRBJ2-3, reads DSGVTQTPKHLITATGQRVTLRCSPRSGDLSVYWYQQSLDQGLQFLIQYYNGEERAKGNILERFSAQQFPDLHSELNLSSLELGDSALYFCASSVVGAGVPADTQYFGPGTRLTVL.

The chain combines TRBV4-1 with TRBJ2-4, with D possibly matching TRBD2 (6 bases). Trimming stripped 0 bases from V and 0 bases from J, with 21 bases between. This CDR3 has 20 residues. Germline assignment: CDR1 MGHRA and CDR2 YSYEKL. CDR3 in DNA: TGCGCCAGCAGCCAAGATCTGCGGGGCACTAGCTCAATAGCCAAAAACATTCAGTACTTC. Residues: CASSQDLRGTSSIAKNIQYF.

The CDR3 sequence: CASSQENRGYGYTF. CDR3 nucleotides: TGTGCCAGCAGCCAAGAGAACAGGGGCTATGGCTACACCTTC. The chain combines TRBV4-2 with TRBJ1-2; 7 bases are a match to TRBD1. The germline V gene encodes CDR1 LGHNA and CDR2 YNFKEQ. The CDR3 length is 14 residues. The junction had 2 bases not matched to a gene; V was cut back by 0 bases and J by 4 bases.

This clone was seen a single time. The chain joins TRBV10-3 to TRBJ2-5, with D perhaps matching TRBD2 (5 bases). From germline, CDR1 is ENHRY and CDR2 SYGVKD. The length of the CDR3 is 13 residues. Trimming took off 7 bases at V and 0 bases at J, with 9 bases between the two ends. The CDR3 DNA is TGTGCCATCAATGGGGAGCACCAAGAGACCCAGTACTTC. Encoded protein: CAINGEHQETQYF.

This clone was recorded only once. The chain combines TRBV9 with TRBJ2-3; TRBD2 matches 10 bases. With 1 base clipped from V and 3 bases from J, the junction kept 2 bases outside the gene matches. CDR3 length equals 15 residues. Germline V gene sequence: CDR1 SGDLS, CDR2 YYNGEE. CDR3 region: CASSVSGGATDTQYF. The CDR3, as DNA: TGTGCCAGCAGCGTAAGCGGGGGGGCGACAGATACGCAGTATTTT.

The gene calls are TRBV7-6 and TRBJ2-7; TRBD2 matches 7 bases. Germline V lookup: CDR1 SGHVS, CDR2 FNYEAQ. The ends lost 5 bases at V and 4 bases at J; junction bases unmatched: 11. The length of the CDR3 is 15 residues. In DNA, the CDR3 is TGTGCCAGCAGCCCTGCGGGAGCGGGGTTATACGAGCAGTACTTC. Translation: CASSPAGAGLYEQYF.

This clone was seen a single time. The gene calls are TRBV10-3 and TRBJ2-1, with D unresolved. Germline lookup yields CDR1 ENHRY and CDR2 SYGVKD. The V and J ends lost 4 bases and 10 bases respectively, with 8 bases between them. The CDR3 totals 11 residues. The CDR3: CAISARAEQFF. DNA for the CDR3: TGTGCCATCAGTGCCCGAGCGGAGCAGTTCTTC.

The chain combines TRBV28 with TRBJ2-7, with 7 nucleotides matching TRBD2. Trimming cost V 5 bases and J 0 bases; bases outside gene matches: 16. This CDR3 region has 18 residues. Germline loops: CDR1 MDHEN, CDR2 SYDVKM. This CDR3 is CASSPPAGVGRDSYEQYF. In DNA, the CDR3 is TGTGCCAGCAGTCCTCCGGCGGGGGTAGGAAGGGACTCCTACGAGCAGTACTTC.

This clone was picked up one time. V gene TRBV9 combines with J gene TRBJ2-5; D is ambiguous. V lost 4 bases and J 4 bases, leaving 8 bases between the germline ends. The CDR3 length is 12 residues. CDR1 is SGDLS and CDR2 is YYNGEE in the germline V gene. The CDR3 nucleotides read TGTGCCAGCAGCTCTCCCAGAGAGACCCAGTACTTC. This gives the protein CASSSPRETQYF.